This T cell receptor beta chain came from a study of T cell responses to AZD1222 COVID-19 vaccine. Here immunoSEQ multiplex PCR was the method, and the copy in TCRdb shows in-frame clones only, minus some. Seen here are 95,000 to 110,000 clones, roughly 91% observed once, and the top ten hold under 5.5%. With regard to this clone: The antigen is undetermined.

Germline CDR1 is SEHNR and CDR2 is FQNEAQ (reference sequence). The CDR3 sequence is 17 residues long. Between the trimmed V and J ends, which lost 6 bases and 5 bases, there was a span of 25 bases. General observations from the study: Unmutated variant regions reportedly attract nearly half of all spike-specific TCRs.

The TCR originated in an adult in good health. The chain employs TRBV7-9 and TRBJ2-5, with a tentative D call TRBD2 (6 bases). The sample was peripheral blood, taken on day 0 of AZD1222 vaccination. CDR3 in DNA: TGTGCCAGCAGACCTCGCCTTGGAGGGAGCTTGTCGGAGACCCAGTACTTC. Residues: CASRPRLGGSLSETQYF.